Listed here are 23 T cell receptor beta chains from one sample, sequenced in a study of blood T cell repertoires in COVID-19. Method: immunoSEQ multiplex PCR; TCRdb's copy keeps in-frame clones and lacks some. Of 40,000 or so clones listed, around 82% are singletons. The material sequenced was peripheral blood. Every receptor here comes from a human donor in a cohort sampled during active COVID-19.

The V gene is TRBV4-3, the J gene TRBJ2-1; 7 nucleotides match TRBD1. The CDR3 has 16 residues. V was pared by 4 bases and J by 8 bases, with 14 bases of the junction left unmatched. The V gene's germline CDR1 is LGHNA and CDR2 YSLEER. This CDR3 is CASSLGYDRDGDEQFF. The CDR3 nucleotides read TGCGCCAGCAGCCTTGGGTATGACAGGGACGGGGATGAGCAGTTCTTC.

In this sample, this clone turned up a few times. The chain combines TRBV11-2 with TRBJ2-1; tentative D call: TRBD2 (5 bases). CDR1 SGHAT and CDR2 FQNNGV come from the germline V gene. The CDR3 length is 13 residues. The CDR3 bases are TGTGCATCTAACCGGCTCGGGGAAACTGAGCAGTTCTTC. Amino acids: CASNRLGETEQFF.

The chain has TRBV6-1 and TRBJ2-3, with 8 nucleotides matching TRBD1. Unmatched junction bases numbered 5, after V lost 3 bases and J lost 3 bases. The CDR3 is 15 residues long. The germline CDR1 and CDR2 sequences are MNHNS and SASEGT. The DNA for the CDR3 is TGTGCCAGCAGTGACAATGGACAGGGTACAGATACGCAGTATTTT. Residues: CASSDNGQGTDTQYF.

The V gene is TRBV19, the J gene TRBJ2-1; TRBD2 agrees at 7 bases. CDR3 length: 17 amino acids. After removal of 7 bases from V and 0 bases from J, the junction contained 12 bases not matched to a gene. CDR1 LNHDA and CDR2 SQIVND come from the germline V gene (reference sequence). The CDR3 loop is CASNGASGPSSYNEQFF. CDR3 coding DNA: TGTGCCAGTAACGGAGCTAGCGGACCGAGCTCCTACAATGAGCAGTTCTTC. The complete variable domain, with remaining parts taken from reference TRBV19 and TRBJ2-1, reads DGGITQSPKYLFRKEGQNVTLSCEQNLNHDAMYWYRQDPGQGLRLIYYSQIVNDFQKGDIAEGYSVSREKKESFPLTVTSAQKNPTAFYLCASNGASGPSSYNEQFFGPGTRLTVL.

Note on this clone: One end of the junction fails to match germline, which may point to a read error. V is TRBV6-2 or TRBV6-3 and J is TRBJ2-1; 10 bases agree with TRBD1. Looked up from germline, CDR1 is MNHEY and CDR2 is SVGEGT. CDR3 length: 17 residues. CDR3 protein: CASNYDRGLPSYNEQFF. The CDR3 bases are TGTGCCAGCAATTACGACAGGGGGCTTCCCTCCTACAATGAGCAGTTCTTC.

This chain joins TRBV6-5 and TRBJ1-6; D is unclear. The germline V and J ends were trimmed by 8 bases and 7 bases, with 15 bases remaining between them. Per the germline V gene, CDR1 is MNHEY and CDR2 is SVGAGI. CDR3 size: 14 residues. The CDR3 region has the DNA TGTGCCAGCGCCTTTTTGCGGCCAAATTCACCCCTCCACTTT. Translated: CASAFLRPNSPLHF.

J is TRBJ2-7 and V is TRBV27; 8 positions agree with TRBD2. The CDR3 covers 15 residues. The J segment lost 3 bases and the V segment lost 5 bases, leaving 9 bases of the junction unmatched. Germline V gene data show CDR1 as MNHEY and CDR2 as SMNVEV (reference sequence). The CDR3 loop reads CASSLTGGGYYEQYF. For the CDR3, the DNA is TGTGCCAGCAGTCTCACTGGCGGGGGGTACTACGAGCAGTACTTC.

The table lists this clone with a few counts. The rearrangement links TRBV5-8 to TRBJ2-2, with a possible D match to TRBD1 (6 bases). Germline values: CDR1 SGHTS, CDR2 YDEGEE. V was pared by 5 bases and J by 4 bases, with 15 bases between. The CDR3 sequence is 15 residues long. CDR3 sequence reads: CASRGQGIGTGELFF. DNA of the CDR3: TGTGCCAGCAGGGGGCAGGGGATCGGCACCGGGGAGCTGTTTTTT.

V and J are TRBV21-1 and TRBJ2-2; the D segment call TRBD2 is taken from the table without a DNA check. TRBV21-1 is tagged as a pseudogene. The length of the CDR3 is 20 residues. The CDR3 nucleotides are TGTGCCAGCAGCACTGCCACTAGCGGGGGGGATATCCTTAACACCGGGGAGCTGTTTTTT. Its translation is CASSTATSGGDILNTGELFF.

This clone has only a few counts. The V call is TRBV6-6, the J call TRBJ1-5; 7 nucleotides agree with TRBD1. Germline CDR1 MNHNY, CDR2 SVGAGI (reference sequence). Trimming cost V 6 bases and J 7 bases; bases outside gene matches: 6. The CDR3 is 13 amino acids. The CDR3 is CASRPGQSQPQHF. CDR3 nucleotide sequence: TGTGCCAGCAGACCGGGACAGTCACAGCCCCAGCATTTT.

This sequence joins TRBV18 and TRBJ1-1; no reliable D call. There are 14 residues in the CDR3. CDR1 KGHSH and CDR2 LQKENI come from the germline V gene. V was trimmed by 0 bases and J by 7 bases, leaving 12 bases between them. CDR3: CASSPPWRDIEAFF. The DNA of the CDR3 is TGTGCCAGCTCACCACCGTGGAGGGATATTGAAGCTTTCTTT.

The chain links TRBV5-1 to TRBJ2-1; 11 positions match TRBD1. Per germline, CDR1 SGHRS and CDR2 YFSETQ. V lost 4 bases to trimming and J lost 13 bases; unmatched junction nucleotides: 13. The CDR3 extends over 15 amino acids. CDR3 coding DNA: TGCGCCAGCAGCCCGGAGGGACAGGGGGGGATTGGACAGTTCTTC. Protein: CASSPEGQGGIGQFF.

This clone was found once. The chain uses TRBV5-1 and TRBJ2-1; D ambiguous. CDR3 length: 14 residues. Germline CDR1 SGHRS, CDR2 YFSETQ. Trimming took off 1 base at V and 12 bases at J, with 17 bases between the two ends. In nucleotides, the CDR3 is TGCGCCAGCAGCTTGTCGGCGGCCGAGAGAGGGCAGTTCTTC. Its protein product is CASSLSAAERGQFF.

The CDR3 nucleotides are TGTGCCAGCAGCTCCTTGCCAGGGGTAGAGACCCAGTACTTC. Translating gives CASSSLPGVETQYF. The chain is built from TRBV7-3 and TRBJ2-5; a weak D match, TRBD1 (6 bases). The germline V gene has CDR1 SGHTA and CDR2 FQGTGA. The length of the CDR3 is 14 residues. Between the trimmed V and J ends, which lost 4 bases and 4 bases, there was a span of 13 bases.

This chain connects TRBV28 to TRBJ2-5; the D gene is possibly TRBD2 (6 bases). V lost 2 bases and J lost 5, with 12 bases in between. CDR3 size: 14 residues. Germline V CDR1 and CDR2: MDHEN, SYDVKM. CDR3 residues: CASSLPGVGETQYF. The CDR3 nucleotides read TGTGCCAGCAGTTTACCGGGGGTCGGGGAGACCCAGTACTTC.

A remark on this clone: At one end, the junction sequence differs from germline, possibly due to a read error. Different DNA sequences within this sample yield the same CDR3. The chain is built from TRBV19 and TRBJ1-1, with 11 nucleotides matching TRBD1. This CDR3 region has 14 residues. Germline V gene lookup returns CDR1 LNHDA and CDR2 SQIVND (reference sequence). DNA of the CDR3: TGTGCCAGTAGTACCCGGACAGGGGGCACTGAGGCTTTCTTT. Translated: CASSTRTGGTEAFF.

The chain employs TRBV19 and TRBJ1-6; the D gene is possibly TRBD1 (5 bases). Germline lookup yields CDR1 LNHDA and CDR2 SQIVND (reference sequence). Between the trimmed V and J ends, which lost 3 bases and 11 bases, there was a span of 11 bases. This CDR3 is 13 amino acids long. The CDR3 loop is CASSIGGTPPLHF. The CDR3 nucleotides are TGTGCCAGTAGTATCGGGGGAACGCCACCCCTCCACTTT.

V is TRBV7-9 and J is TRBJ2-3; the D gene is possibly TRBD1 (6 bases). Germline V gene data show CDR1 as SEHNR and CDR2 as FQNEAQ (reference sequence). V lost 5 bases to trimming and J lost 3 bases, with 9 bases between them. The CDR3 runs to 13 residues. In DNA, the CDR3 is TGTGCCAGCAGCAATGGACAGACAGATACGCAGTATTTT. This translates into CASSNGQTDTQYF.

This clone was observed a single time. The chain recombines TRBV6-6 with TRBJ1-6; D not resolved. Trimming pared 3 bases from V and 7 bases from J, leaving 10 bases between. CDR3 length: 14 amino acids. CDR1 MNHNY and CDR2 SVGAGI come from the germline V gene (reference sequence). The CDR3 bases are TGTGCCAGCAGTTATATGGAGTCGAATTCACCCCTCCACTTT. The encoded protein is CASSYMESNSPLHF.

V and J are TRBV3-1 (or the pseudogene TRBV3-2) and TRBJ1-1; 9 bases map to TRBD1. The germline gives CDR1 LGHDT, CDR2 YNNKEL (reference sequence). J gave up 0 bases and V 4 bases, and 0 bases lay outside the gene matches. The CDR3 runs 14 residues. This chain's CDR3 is CASSRQGVNTEAFF. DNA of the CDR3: TGTGCCAGCAGCCGACAGGGGGTGAACACTGAAGCTTTCTTT.

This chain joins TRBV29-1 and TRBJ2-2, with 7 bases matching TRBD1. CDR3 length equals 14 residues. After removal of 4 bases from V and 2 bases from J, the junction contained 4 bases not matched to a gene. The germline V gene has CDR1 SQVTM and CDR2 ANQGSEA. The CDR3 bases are TGCAGCGTTGCAACAGGGGCAAACACCGGGGAGCTGTTTTTT. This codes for CSVATGANTGELFF.

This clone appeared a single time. In nucleotides, the CDR3 is TGTGCCAGCAGTCACCCGGGGGATACGCAGTATTTT. Amino acids: CASSHPGDTQYF. The chain couples TRBV6-5 to TRBJ2-3; tentative D call: TRBD2 (5 bases). Trimming shortened V by 5 bases and J by 6 bases, and 9 bases separated the two germline ends. Germline-derived CDR1 and CDR2 are MNHEY and SVGAGI. The CDR3 extends over 12 amino acids.

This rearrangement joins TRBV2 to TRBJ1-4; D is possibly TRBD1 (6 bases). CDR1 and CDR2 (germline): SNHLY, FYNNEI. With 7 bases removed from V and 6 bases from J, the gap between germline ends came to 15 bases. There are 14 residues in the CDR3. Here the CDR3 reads CASNAGTLDEKLFF. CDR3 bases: TGTGCCAGCAATGCTGGGACACTGGATGAAAAACTGTTTTTT.